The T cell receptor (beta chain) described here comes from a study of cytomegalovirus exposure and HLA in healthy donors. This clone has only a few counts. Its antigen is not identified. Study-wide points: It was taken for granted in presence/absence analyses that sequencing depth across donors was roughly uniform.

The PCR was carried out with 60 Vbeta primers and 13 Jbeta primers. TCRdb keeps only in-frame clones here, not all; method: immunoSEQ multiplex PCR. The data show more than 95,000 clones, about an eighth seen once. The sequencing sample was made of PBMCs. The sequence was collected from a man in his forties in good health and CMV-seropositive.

The chain's CDR3 is CASSFARDTGELFF. The CDR3 DNA reads as TGTGCCAGCAGTTTTGCGAGGGACACCGGGGAGCTGTTTTTT. V gene TRBV27 combines with J gene TRBJ2-2, with D maybe TRBD2 (5 bases). With 3 bases removed from V and 3 bases from J, the gap between germline ends came to 8 bases. Germline V gene lookup returns CDR1 MNHEY and CDR2 SMNVEV (reference sequence). The CDR3 contains 14 residues.